The next 28 T cell receptor beta chains were all read from a single sample in a study of cytomegalovirus exposure and HLA in healthy donors. PCR was performed using 60 Vbeta and 13 Jbeta primers. Here immunoSEQ multiplex PCR was the method, and the copy in TCRdb shows in-frame clones only, minus some. The sample shows under 150,000 clones, 70% to 85% of them seen only once. The specimen was PBMCs. These receptors originate from a boy aged 5-17 years in good health and CMV-seronegative.

V and J are TRBV4-3 and TRBJ2-1; tentative D call: TRBD1 (5 bases). This CDR3 has 17 amino acids. V was pared by 0 bases and J by 4 bases, with 16 bases between. CDR1 LGHNA and CDR2 YSLEER come from the germline V gene. CDR3 DNA sequence: TGCGCCAGCAGCCAAGAACAAGGGGCCCTAGGATACAATGAGCAGTTCTTC. It yields the protein CASSQEQGALGYNEQFF.

About this clone: Germline and junction disagree at one end, which may indicate a read error. CDR3 DNA: TGTGCCAGCAGCCCCCGTGGGGGGGGGTCCTTCAATGAGCAGTTCTTC. Translated: CASSPRGGGSFNEQFF. The chain uses TRBV7-9 and TRBJ2-1, with 7 positions matching TRBD2. Per germline, CDR1 SEHNR and CDR2 FQNEAQ (reference sequence). CDR3 length equals 16 residues.

This chain uses TRBV6-6 with TRBJ1-5; D gene ambiguous. Germline V gene sequence: CDR1 MNHNY, CDR2 SVGAGI (reference sequence). V was trimmed by 11 bases and J by 0 bases, leaving 14 bases between them. The CDR3 sequence is 14 residues long. This CDR3 reads CAGRAGNSNQPQHF. DNA for the CDR3: TGTGCCGGCCGGGCCGGGAATAGCAATCAGCCCCAGCATTTT.

The genes are TRBV4-2 and TRBJ2-2, with D maybe TRBD2 (5 bases). Germline-derived CDR1 and CDR2 are LGHNA and YNFKEQ. The CDR3 loop spans 17 amino acids. V was clipped by 0 bases and J by 5 bases, with 16 bases between them. This CDR3 is CASSQDRYWRLTGELFF. Here the CDR3 DNA reads TGTGCCAGCAGCCAAGATAGGTATTGGAGGTTGACCGGGGAGCTGTTTTTT.

The chain carries TRBV10-3 and TRBJ2-7, with 9 bases lining up with TRBD1. The CDR3 sequence is 13 residues long. CDR1 is ENHRY and CDR2 is SYGVKD in the germline V gene. J lost 5 bases, V lost 6 bases, and 5 bases had no gene match. CDR3: CAIRWDRENEQYF. The CDR3, as DNA: TGTGCCATCAGGTGGGACAGGGAGAACGAGCAGTACTTC.

The CDR3 sequence: CASSTLTSAVNEQFF. CDR3 in DNA: TGTGCCAGCAGCACTTTGACTAGCGCGGTGAATGAGCAGTTCTTC. This chain links TRBV5-4 with TRBJ2-1; 8 bases are a match to TRBD2. The CDR3 has 15 amino acids. After removal of 4 bases from V and 7 bases from J, the junction contained 10 bases not matched to a gene. Germline V lookup: CDR1 SGHNT, CDR2 YYREEE (reference sequence).

The sample holds one count of this clone. V is TRBV5-1 and J is TRBJ2-2; 7 bases align to TRBD2. The CDR3 consists of 16 residues. Germline CDR1 is SGHRS and CDR2 is YFSETQ. J gave up 1 base and V 1 base, and 4 bases lay outside the gene matches. Here the CDR3 DNA reads TGCGCCAGCAGCTTGAGTCTAGCGGAGAACACCGGGGAGCTGTTTTTT. It yields the protein CASSLSLAENTGELFF.

V and J are TRBV9 and TRBJ2-3; the D gene is possibly TRBD2 (5 bases). Germline CDR1 reads SGDLS; CDR2 reads YYNGEE. V dropped 10 bases and J dropped 0 bases, with 18 bases sitting between them. This CDR3 has 15 residues. The DNA of the CDR3 is TGTGCCTCCGGGCGGGCGGTAACTAGCACAGATACGCAGTATTTT. Translation gives CASGRAVTSTDTQYF.

J is TRBJ2-3 and V is TRBV18; TRBD2 aligns across 8 bases. This CDR3 contains 15 residues. CDR1 is KGHSH and CDR2 is LQKENI in the germline V gene. Losses at the gene ends were 2 bases for V and 4 bases for J; bases not matched to a gene: 5. CDR3 protein: CASSPLAGIADTQYF. CDR3 DNA sequence: TGTGCCAGCTCACCATTAGCGGGGATCGCAGATACGCAGTATTTT.

This chain's CDR3 is CASRREAANSPLHF. For the CDR3, the DNA is TGTGCCAGCCGTAGGGAGGCAGCAAATTCACCCCTCCACTTT. J is TRBJ1-6 and V is TRBV6-1; the D is unclear. Trimming shortened V by 8 bases and J by 7 bases, and 15 bases separated the two germline ends. CDR3 length equals 14 residues. Germline V gene data show CDR1 as MNHNS and CDR2 as SASEGT.

The rearrangement joins TRBV19 to TRBJ1-1, with 7 bases aligning to TRBD1. This CDR3 is built from 14 residues. CDR1 and CDR2 (germline): LNHDA, SQIVND (reference sequence). After removal of 3 bases from V and 1 base from J, the junction contained 2 bases not matched to a gene. The CDR3 DNA follows: TGTGCCAGTAGTATTTGGACAGGGAACACTGAAGCTTTCTTT. Translation gives CASSIWTGNTEAFF. Variable domain in full (rest from reference TRBV19 and TRBJ1-1): DGGITQSPKYLFRKEGQNVTLSCEQNLNHDAMYWYRQDPGQGLRLIYYSQIVNDFQKGDIAEGYSVSREKKESFPLTVTSAQKNPTAFYLCASSIWTGNTEAFFGQGTRLTVV.

The chain carries TRBV15 and TRBJ2-3; 8 bases fit TRBD1. V gave up 6 bases and J gave up 0 bases; unmatched junction bases: 5. Germline CDR1 LNHNV, CDR2 YYDKDF (reference sequence). CDR3 length: 15 amino acids. The DNA of the CDR3 is TGTGCCACCAGTATGGACAGGGCGAGCACAGATACGCAGTATTTT. It yields the protein CATSMDRASTDTQYF.

This chain joins TRBV4-2 and TRBJ2-7, with 8 positions matching TRBD2. The CDR3 length is 16 residues. J was trimmed by 3 bases and V by 0 bases; bases with no gene match: 7. CDR1 LGHNA and CDR2 YNFKEQ come from the germline V gene. The CDR3 sequence: CASSQETGGGFYEQYF. CDR3 DNA: TGTGCCAGCAGCCAAGAGACCGGGGGGGGCTTCTACGAGCAGTACTTC.

The chain's CDR3 is CASSFTGTGGVDTQYF. CDR3 coding DNA: TGTGCCAGCAGTTTCACCGGGACAGGGGGCGTAGATACGCAGTATTTT. The V call is TRBV6-5, the J call TRBJ2-3; 12 nucleotides line up with TRBD1. CDR1 is MNHEY and CDR2 is SVGAGI in the germline V gene. With V trimmed by 4 bases and J by 5 bases, 7 bases remained unmatched. This CDR3 spans 16 amino acids.

This clone was counted only a few times. The chain is built from TRBV9 and TRBJ2-7; maybe TRBD2 (5 bases). V lost 3 bases and J lost 5, with 15 bases in between. This CDR3 has 14 residues. Germline V gene sequence: CDR1 SGDLS, CDR2 YYNGEE. CDR3 loop: CASSAPGRAHEQYF. The CDR3 coding sequence is TGTGCCAGCAGCGCCCCCGGGCGGGCCCACGAGCAGTACTTC.

The chain carries TRBV11-2 and TRBJ1-2; D call uncertain. Germline lookup yields CDR1 SGHAT and CDR2 FQNNGV. This CDR3 comprises 12 residues. V was trimmed by 3 bases and J by 5 bases, leaving 7 bases between them. In nucleotides, the CDR3 is TGTGCCAGCAGCTTTCGGTTGTATGGCTACACCTTC. This gives the protein CASSFRLYGYTF.

The V gene is TRBV6-6, the J gene TRBJ2-2, with 8 bases matching TRBD2. V dropped 6 bases and J dropped 5; count of bases not matched to a gene: 8. CDR1 is MNHNY, CDR2 SVGAGI, per germline (reference sequence). The CDR3 length is 15 residues. Written as DNA, the CDR3 is TGTGCCAGCAGCCCGGGACTAGTAGTGACCGGGGAGCTGTTTTTT. It translates to CASSPGLVVTGELFF.

The chain's CDR3 is CASSSRPGGSPLHF. The CDR3 DNA sequence: TGTGCCAGCAGCTCCAGGCCAGGGGGTTCACCCCTCCACTTT. J is TRBJ1-6 and V is TRBV7-8; 7 nucleotides agree with TRBD1. Trimming removed 4 bases from V and 9 bases from J; junction bases left unmatched: 6. CDR3 length equals 14 residues. Germline loops: CDR1 SGHVS, CDR2 FQNEAQ.

This clone is a singleton in its sample. CDR3 bases: TGTGCCAGCAGCCCCGACAGGGCTCATGGCTACACCTTC. It translates to CASSPDRAHGYTF. J is TRBJ1-2 and V is TRBV6-6, with 7 bases aligning to TRBD1. The CDR3 runs 13 residues. Germline V lookup: CDR1 MNHNY, CDR2 SVGAGI (reference sequence). V shed 6 bases, J shed 6 bases, and the junction held 7 bases outside the gene matches.

The chain has TRBV14 and TRBJ2-3, with a tentative D call TRBD2 (6 bases). The V and J ends lost 0 bases and 6 bases respectively, with 13 bases between them. The CDR3 loop spans 15 amino acids. Germline V gene sequence: CDR1 SGHDN, CDR2 FVKESK. The CDR3 protein is CASSQDLLAGDTQYF. The CDR3 DNA is TGTGCCAGCAGCCAAGATTTACTAGCAGGCGATACGCAGTATTTT.

This rearrangement joins TRBV2 to TRBJ1-5, with 8 nucleotides matching TRBD1. Germline lookup yields CDR1 SNHLY and CDR2 FYNNEI. This CDR3 region has 15 residues. The V and J ends lost 0 bases and 6 bases, in that order; junction bases with no gene match: 4. This chain's CDR3 is CASSEAPGGPQPQHF. In DNA, the CDR3 is TGTGCCAGCAGTGAAGCCCCAGGGGGCCCTCAGCCCCAGCATTTT.

Here the CDR3 DNA reads TGCGCCAGCAGCCAAGAAGGGGGTGGCACTGAAGCTTTCTTT. It yields the protein CASSQEGGGTEAFF. The V gene is TRBV4-3, the J gene TRBJ1-1; weak D call: TRBD1 (6 bases). Per the germline V gene, CDR1 is LGHNA and CDR2 is YSLEER. The CDR3 length is 14 residues. V lost 0 bases, J lost 4 bases, and 9 bases lay in between.

The rearrangement links TRBV30 to TRBJ2-1, with TRBD1 as a possible D gene (6 bases). CDR3 size: 12 residues. Germline V lookup: CDR1 GTSNPN, CDR2 SVGIG (reference sequence). V gave up 4 bases and J gave up 9 bases, with 13 bases separating them. CDR3 in amino acids: CAWKGDEGEQFF. The CDR3 region has the DNA TGTGCCTGGAAGGGGGACGAGGGTGAGCAGTTCTTC.

This clone was counted a single time. The chain is built from TRBV5-4 and TRBJ2-1, with D possibly TRBD2 on 5 matching bases. This CDR3 is built from 16 residues. With 3 bases removed from V and 4 bases from J, the gap between germline ends came to 17 bases. Germline V gene sequence: CDR1 SGHNT, CDR2 YYREEE (reference sequence). The CDR3, as DNA: TGTGCCAGCAGCTCCAAGCGGCGAGAAGGATACAATGAGCAGTTCTTC. This translates into CASSSKRREGYNEQFF.

The chain employs TRBV7-3 and TRBJ1-1; D unresolved. The germline V and J ends were trimmed by 5 bases and 4 bases, with 11 bases remaining between them. CDR1 is SGHTA and CDR2 is FQGTGA in the germline V gene. There are 13 residues in the CDR3. This CDR3 is CASSLGSLTEAFF. CDR3 in DNA: TGTGCCAGCAGCCTCGGGTCTCTCACTGAAGCTTTCTTT.

Turning to this clone: One end of the junction fails to match germline, which may point to a read error. The chain recombines TRBV4-2 with TRBJ2-3; 10 bases align to TRBD2. This CDR3 has 17 amino acids. Germline V CDR1 and CDR2: LGHNA, YNFKEQ. The CDR3 coding sequence is TGTGCCAGCAGCCAGTCTAGCGGGGGTGACGGGGCAGATACGCGGTATTTT. This codes for CASSQSSGGDGADTRYF.

The rearrangement links TRBV19 to TRBJ1-2; 10 nucleotides line up with TRBD1. Trimming removed 4 bases from V and 6 bases from J; junction bases left unmatched: 14. CDR3 length: 17 amino acids. Germline CDR1 is LNHDA and CDR2 is SQIVND (reference sequence). DNA of the CDR3: TGTGCCAGTAGTACCACAACGACAGGGGGCGCTAAGGATGGCTACACCTTC. Protein: CASSTTTTGGAKDGYTF.

This chain connects TRBV5-6 to TRBJ1-5; 8 nucleotides align to TRBD1. The CDR3 is 16 residues long. Trimming at V came to 0 bases and at J to 6 bases, leaving 8 bases not matched to a gene. Germline CDR1 and CDR2: SGHDT and YYEEEE. In nucleotides, the CDR3 is TGTGCCAGCAGCTTGGGCCGACAGGGGCCAGCTCAGCCCCAGCATTTT. Translation: CASSLGRQGPAQPQHF.